A single sample gave rise to the 6 T cell receptor beta chains below, sequenced in a study of T cells in localized non-small cell lung cancer. The table came from immunoSEQ multiplex PCR; TCRdb's copy has only in-frame clones and leaves some out. Of approximately 88,000 clones listed, approximately 90% are singletons. The sequencing here drew on PBMCs, taken before any cancer treatment. The receptors were gathered from a woman between 35 and 75 years old with stage II squamous cell lung carcinoma.

CDR3 nucleotide sequence: TGTGCCAGCAGTCCCCGGGACAGAAGAAACACCATATATTTT. Residues: CASSPRDRRNTIYF. The chain uses TRBV28 and TRBJ1-3; 7 nucleotides match TRBD1. From germline, CDR1 is MDHEN and CDR2 SYDVKM. The CDR3 totals 14 residues. The junction had 6 bases not matched to a gene; V was cut back by 5 bases and J by 5 bases.

This rearrangement joins TRBV19 to TRBJ1-2, with D hard to call. CDR1 is LNHDA and CDR2 is SQIVND in the germline V gene (reference sequence). The CDR3 has 13 amino acids. V shed 7 bases and J shed 5 bases, with 14 bases lying between them. The CDR3 sequence: CASMPGRAYGYTF. The CDR3 nucleotides read TGTGCCAGTATGCCAGGAAGGGCTTATGGCTACACCTTC.

The V gene is TRBV10-1, the J gene TRBJ1-1; D not certain. V dropped 2 bases and J dropped 1 base, with 5 bases sitting between them. This CDR3 contains 13 residues. CDR1 is WNHNN and CDR2 is SYGVQD in the germline V gene (reference sequence). In nucleotides, the CDR3 is TGCGCCAGCAGTGAGCAGGCGAACACTGAAGCTTTCTTT. The encoded protein is CASSEQANTEAFF.

CDR3 loop: CACLSVLRTGELFF. The CDR3, as DNA: TGTGCCTGTCTCTCCGTTCTCCGGACCGGGGAGCTGTTTTTT. The V call is TRBV30, the J call TRBJ2-2; unclear D gene. CDR3 length: 14 amino acids. Germline values: CDR1 GTSNPN, CDR2 SVGIG (reference sequence). Trimming left V 6 bases short and J 5 bases short, with 16 bases between.

This clone was seen just once. This rearrangement joins TRBV19 to TRBJ2-7; 7 bases match TRBD1. CDR1 is LNHDA and CDR2 is SQIVND in the germline V gene (reference sequence). J was trimmed by 5 bases and V by 5 bases; bases with no gene match: 12. The CDR3 consists of 15 residues. For the CDR3, the DNA is TGTGCCAGTAGTGCACAGGGGACCTCCCTAAACGAGCAGTACTTC. Translating gives CASSAQGTSLNEQYF.

V gene TRBV25-1 combines with J gene TRBJ1-3; D call uncertain. Germline V lookup: CDR1 MGHDK, CDR2 SYGVNS. This CDR3 is 15 amino acids long. The ends were cut back, 3 bases at V and 0 bases at J, with 9 bases in the middle. CDR3 loop: CASSDNRFSGNTIYF. DNA of the CDR3: TGTGCCAGCAGTGATAACCGGTTCTCTGGAAACACCATATATTTT.